This is a list of T cell receptor beta chains from one sample in a study of T-cell memory formation after mild COVID-19. One entry per CDR3 protein results from TCRdb running MiXCR on the 5' RACE reads. In the table there are fewer than 500,000 distinct CDR3 sequences, 20% to 25% of which are singletons. Source material: PBMCs or a T cell subset sorted from them (not recorded which). These receptors were taken from an adult woman who had mild COVID-19 (a few samples of this study predate the infection). Cell type and time point are not known. The CDR3 runs from the conserved cysteine through the conserved F or W. Each record gives: D gene, clone size, V gene, CDR3 length, J gene, CDR3 DNA, CDR3 protein. D genes are given only for firm matches. Clone sizes are given selectively: once, few, many, or a class where the clone is expanded.

D gene: TRBD2; clone size: -; V gene: TRBV20-1; CDR3 length: 16; J gene: TRBJ2-7; CDR3 DNA: TGCAGTGCTCAACCGGTGGGACTAGCGGGAGCCTACGAGCAGTACTTC; CDR3 protein: CSAQPVGLAGAYEQYF
D gene: -; clone size: few; V gene: TRBV5-1; CDR3 length: 15; J gene: TRBJ2-2; CDR3 DNA: TGCGCCAGCAGCTTGGGGGGACCCTCCACCGGGGAGCTGTTTTTT; CDR3 protein: CASSLGGPSTGELFF
D gene: TRBD1; clone size: -; V gene: TRBV20-1; CDR3 length: 17; J gene: TRBJ2-5; CDR3 DNA: TGCAGTGCTAGCAAGGTGGGGACAGTGAATTTCCAAGAGACCCAGTACTTC; CDR3 protein: CSASKVGTVNFQETQYF
D gene: -; clone size: few; V gene: TRBV6-2/TRBV6-3; CDR3 length: 21; J gene: TRBJ1-2; CDR3 DNA: TGTGCCAGCATACACTACTTAGACGAGACTCTCCACTCCGGGGCCACCTATGGCTACACCTTC; CDR3 protein: CASIHYLDETLHSGATYGYTF
D gene: TRBD1; clone size: -; V gene: TRBV13; CDR3 length: 16; J gene: TRBJ2-7; CDR3 DNA: TGTGCCAGCAGCTTATTCCCCCAGGGGGCGAAAAACGAGCAGTACTTC; CDR3 protein: CASSLFPQGAKNEQYF
D gene: TRBD2; clone size: few; V gene: TRBV5-1; CDR3 length: 17; J gene: TRBJ2-7; CDR3 DNA: TGCGCCAGCAGCTTGGATATGACTAGCGGGAGGGCCTACGAGCAGTACTTC; CDR3 protein: CASSLDMTSGRAYEQYF
D gene: TRBD2; clone size: few; V gene: TRBV20-1; CDR3 length: 12; J gene: TRBJ2-1; CDR3 DNA: TGCAGTGCCGGACTAGCGGGAAATGAGCAGTTCTTC; CDR3 protein: CSAGLAGNEQFF
D gene: -; clone size: few; V gene: TRBV12-3/TRBV12-4; CDR3 length: 15; J gene: TRBJ2-3; CDR3 DNA: TGTGCCAGCATCCTTCCGGGAGACACCACAGATACGCAGTATTTT; CDR3 protein: CASILPGDTTDTQYF
D gene: TRBD1; clone size: -; V gene: TRBV12-3/TRBV12-4; CDR3 length: 14; J gene: TRBJ1-1; CDR3 DNA: TGTGCCAGCAGCCGGGGACAGATGAACACTGAAGCTTTCTTT; CDR3 protein: CASSRGQMNTEAFF
D gene: TRBD1; clone size: -; V gene: TRBV6-5; CDR3 length: 15; J gene: TRBJ1-2; CDR3 DNA: TGTGCCAGCAGTTACTGGCGCGGGACAGGGGAAGGCTACACCTTC; CDR3 protein: CASSYWRGTGEGYTF
D gene: -; clone size: few; V gene: TRBV5-1; CDR3 length: 16; J gene: TRBJ2-7; CDR3 DNA: TGCGCCAGCAGCTTGGAGCGTTTCGGTATTAACTACGAGCAGTACTTC; CDR3 protein: CASSLERFGINYEQYF
D gene: TRBD1; clone size: few; V gene: TRBV27; CDR3 length: 16; J gene: TRBJ2-2; CDR3 DNA: TGTGCCAGCAGTTCTACAGGGGTTCGTCCGGCCGGGGAGCTGTTTTTT; CDR3 protein: CASSSTGVRPAGELFF
D gene: -; clone size: -; V gene: TRBV6-6; CDR3 length: 14; J gene: TRBJ1-2; CDR3 DNA: TGTGCCAGCAGTTACGACCGGGAGGGCTATGGCTACACCTTC; CDR3 protein: CASSYDREGYGYTF
D gene: TRBD2; clone size: -; V gene: TRBV5-1; CDR3 length: 16; J gene: TRBJ2-7; CDR3 DNA: TGCGCCAGCAGCGAGATAGCGGGCCCGAGCTCCTACGAGCAGTACTTC; CDR3 protein: CASSEIAGPSSYEQYF